The subject of this entry is one T cell receptor (beta chain). Its antigen is not identified. Germline-derived CDR1 and CDR2 are SGHTA and FQGNSA. The CDR3 is made up of 15 amino acids. Trimming took 11 bases from V and 6 from J, leaving 20 bases between them. The data were obtained in a study of T cell repertoires in cytomegalovirus infection. TCRdb re-analysed the reads in MiXCR, keeping a single row per CDR3 protein. Of 900,000 to 950,000 distinct CDR3 sequences in the sample, approximately 31% were seen once. This rearrangement joins TRBV7-2 to TRBJ1-6, with D possibly matching TRBD1 (5 bases). The specimen was cultured CD8+ T cells from PBMCs, collected from culture after CMV antigen stimulation. This sequence was found in a human donor in good health (CMV status not recorded). Some clones in this sample may be carry-over from other donors' samples. CDR3 nucleotide sequence: TGTGCCTCCTCCACGGGGGACTTTATTAATTCACCCCTCCACTTT. The encoded protein is CASSTGDFINSPLHF.